This passage covers 18 T cell receptor beta chains from one sample sequenced in a study of T cells in Graves' hyperthyroidism and ophthalmopathy (dated by TCRdb to between 2018 and 2021). The library relied on multiplex PCR. Sequencing used an Illumina HiSeq 2000. TCR beta CDR3 regions were amplified from RNA transcripts. The TCR CDR3 was subjected to a first round of RT-PCR using the HTBI primer set and the Qiagen OneStep RT-PCR kit. The raw public data were reprocessed by TCRdb itself: fastp quality trimming at Q25, MiXCR clonotype calling, in-frame beta chains only. Rows with a matching CDR3 protein are joined into one entry that keeps the most common DNA and genes. This sample comprises 400,000 or so distinct CDR3 sequences, around 15% of them detected only once. Jointly, the top ten make up over 25% of the sample. The sample consisted of blood. Every receptor here comes from a man in his forties or fifties with Graves' ophthalmopathy.

The rearrangement links TRBV29-1 to TRBJ2-7; D might be TRBD1 (7 bases). The CDR3 is made up of 15 amino acids. V was clipped by 2 bases and J by 4 bases, with 18 bases between them. CDR1 is SQVTM, CDR2 ANQGSEA, per germline. CDR3 residues: CSVEMGAGGIYEQYF. The CDR3 nucleotides are TGCAGCGTTGAAATGGGTGCAGGGGGGATTTACGAGCAGTACTTC.

The chain couples TRBV19 to TRBJ2-3; 10 bases match TRBD1. The CDR3 has 15 amino acids. Germline V lookup: CDR1 LNHDA, CDR2 SQIVND (reference sequence). Trimming removed 9 bases from V and 2 bases from J; junction bases left unmatched: 8. The CDR3 spells CASKDRGILTDTQYF. The CDR3 DNA reads as TGTGCCAGCAAGGACAGGGGGATACTCACAGATACGCAGTATTTT. Using reference TRBV19 and TRBJ2-3 for the parts outside the CDR3, the full variable domain is DGGITQSPKYLFRKEGQNVTLSCEQNLNHDAMYWYRQDPGQGLRLIYYSQIVNDFQKGDIAEGYSVSREKKESFPLTVTSAQKNPTAFYLCASKDRGILTDTQYFGPGTRLTVL.

This clonotype appeared many times. The chain is built from TRBV12-3 or TRBV12-4 and TRBJ2-7; 8 bases map to TRBD1. This CDR3 region has 14 residues. V lost 4 bases, J lost 3 bases, and 5 bases stayed unmatched. The CDR3 region has the DNA TGTGCCAGCAGTTCAGGGGGCCCCATCTACGAGCAGTACTTC. It encodes CASSSGGPIYEQYF.

The gene calls are TRBV13 and TRBJ2-7; D is unclear. CDR1 PRHDT and CDR2 FYEKMQ come from the germline V gene (reference sequence). CDR3 length equals 15 residues. Trimming shortened V by 10 bases and J by 6 bases, and 25 bases separated the two germline ends. Written as DNA, the CDR3 is TGTGCCAATCCGCACCAGATCCGCAGCCTGGGCGAGCAGTACTTC. Translation gives CANPHQIRSLGEQYF.

This clonotype was found many times. The chain uses TRBV20-1 and TRBJ2-3, with a tentative D call TRBD2 (7 bases). The CDR3 runs to 14 residues. V dropped 3 bases and J dropped 7 bases, with 17 bases sitting between them. Germline V CDR1 and CDR2: DFQATT, SNEGSKA (reference sequence). The CDR3 loop is CSASRRGAKYTQYF. The CDR3 coding sequence is TGCAGTGCTAGCCGTCGGGGGGCTAAGTATACGCAGTATTTT.

This clonotype was counted many times. V usage is TRBV5-1 and J usage is TRBJ2-3; 7 nucleotides match TRBD1. CDR3 length equals 15 residues. Germline V gene sequence: CDR1 SGHRS, CDR2 YFSETQ. The trim removed 3 bases at V and 2 bases at J, leaving 6 bases unmatched. CDR3 sequence reads: CASSSQTGYTDTQYF. Here the CDR3 DNA reads TGCGCCAGCAGCTCCCAGACAGGGTACACAGATACGCAGTATTTT.

At least ten counts were recorded for this clonotype. V is TRBV3-1 and J is TRBJ1-2; no definite D call. The length of the CDR3 is 14 residues. CDR1 is LGHDT and CDR2 is YNNKEL in the germline V gene (reference sequence). Trimming stripped 6 bases from V and 3 bases from J, with 14 bases between. The CDR3 region is CASSPTGKDYGYTF. CDR3 sequence (DNA): TGTGCCAGCAGTCCTACGGGGAAAGACTATGGCTACACCTTC.

The V and J genes are TRBV5-4 and TRBJ2-7, with a possible D match to TRBD2 (5 bases). The J call may be in error: the DNA end matches TRBJ2-1 better. Germline CDR1 is SGHNT and CDR2 is YYREEE (reference sequence). This CDR3 comprises 13 residues. CDR3 bases: TGTGCCAGCAGCTTCGGCGGAGACTACGAGCAGTTCTTC. This codes for CASSFGGDYEQFF.

This clonotype was seen ten or more times. The rearrangement uses TRBV7-9 and TRBJ1-1; D is undetermined. Trimming shortened V by 3 bases and J by 5 bases, and 13 bases separated the two germline ends. The germline V gene encodes CDR1 SEHNR and CDR2 FQNEAQ (reference sequence). The CDR3 runs to 14 residues. The CDR3 DNA is TGTGCCAGCAGCTTTTCCCCCCCGGGAACTGAAGCTTTCTTT. Protein product: CASSFSPPGTEAFF.

The table lists this clonotype with many counts. The chain combines TRBV12-3 or TRBV12-4 with TRBJ2-3; 7 positions agree with TRBD2. V lost 5 bases to trimming and J lost 1 base; unmatched junction nucleotides: 9. The CDR3 consists of 16 residues. CDR3 nucleotide sequence: TGTGCCAGCAGTCCCCATGGTCGGGGGGGCACAGATACGCAGTATTTT. This translates into CASSPHGRGGTDTQYF.

The CDR3 protein is CASSENTIYF. Here the CDR3 DNA reads TGCGCCAGCAGTGAGAACACCATATATTTT. This chain joins TRBV10-1 and TRBJ1-3; D is unresolved. Looked up from germline, CDR1 is WNHNN and CDR2 is SYGVQD (reference sequence). This CDR3 region has 10 residues. V lost 2 bases and J 7 bases, leaving 0 bases between the germline ends.

The chain links TRBV19 to TRBJ2-7; 7 bases align to TRBD2. CDR3 length: 14 amino acids. V was pared by 2 bases and J by 5 bases, with 6 bases of the junction left unmatched. The V gene's germline CDR1 is LNHDA and CDR2 SQIVND (reference sequence). The CDR3 nucleotides are TGTGCCAGTAGTATAACCGGGAGGTCCCACGAGCAGTACTTC. This codes for CASSITGRSHEQYF.

This clonotype was seen a handful of times. The V call is TRBV20-1, the J call TRBJ1-1; tentative D call: TRBD1 (6 bases). Per the germline V gene, CDR1 is DFQATT and CDR2 is SNEGSKA (reference sequence). Deletions cut 0 bases from V and 5 bases from J, with 13 bases between. There are 14 residues in the CDR3. As DNA, the CDR3 is TGCAGTGCTAGAGATGGGGGGCGCGAAACTGAAGCTTTCTTT. Encoded protein: CSARDGGRETEAFF.

This clonotype was counted many times. The chain couples TRBV28 to TRBJ2-7, with TRBD2 matching over 8 bases. The germline V gene has CDR1 MDHEN and CDR2 SYDVKM. CDR3 length: 13 amino acids. Trimming at V came to 10 bases and at J to 3 bases, leaving 8 bases not matched to a gene. CDR3 amino acids: CATRVSGNYEQYF. The CDR3 bases are TGTGCCACCCGGGTTAGCGGGAACTACGAGCAGTACTTC.

In DNA form, the CDR3 reads TGTGCCAGCAGCCCTTCGGCGGTCTATGGCTACACCTTC. This translates into CASSPSAVYGYTF. This rearrangement joins TRBV12-3 or TRBV12-4 to TRBJ1-2; unclear D gene. CDR3 length equals 13 residues. With 6 bases removed from V and 4 bases from J, the gap between germline ends came to 12 bases.

This clonotype was recorded at least ten times. V gene TRBV3-1 combines with J gene TRBJ2-4; unclear D gene. V lost 6 bases and J 0 bases, leaving 9 bases between the germline ends. The CDR3 is made up of 14 amino acids. The germline CDR1 and CDR2 sequences are LGHDT and YNNKEL (reference sequence). The CDR3 DNA sequence: TGTGCCAGCAGTCCCTTACTAGCCAAAAACATTCAGTACTTC. Protein: CASSPLLAKNIQYF.

Ten or more counts support this clonotype. The chain has TRBV5-1 and TRBJ2-2, with no clear D. Germline CDR1 is SGHRS and CDR2 is YFSETQ. This CDR3 region has 16 residues. V dropped 0 bases and J dropped 0 bases, with 9 bases sitting between them. CDR3 sequence: CASSLVARANTGELFF. CDR3 bases: TGCGCCAGCAGCTTGGTAGCCCGCGCGAACACCGGGGAGCTGTTTTTT.

This clonotype was seen repeatedly, ten times or more. The rearrangement uses TRBV12-3 or TRBV12-4 and TRBJ2-1, with 9 bases identical to TRBD2. V dropped 5 bases and J dropped 3; count of bases not matched to a gene: 20. The CDR3 spans 20 residues. CDR3 loop: CASSPPGTSIRKGNYNEQFF. CDR3 sequence (DNA): TGTGCCAGCAGTCCCCCCGGGACTAGCATTAGGAAGGGAAACTACAATGAGCAGTTCTTC.